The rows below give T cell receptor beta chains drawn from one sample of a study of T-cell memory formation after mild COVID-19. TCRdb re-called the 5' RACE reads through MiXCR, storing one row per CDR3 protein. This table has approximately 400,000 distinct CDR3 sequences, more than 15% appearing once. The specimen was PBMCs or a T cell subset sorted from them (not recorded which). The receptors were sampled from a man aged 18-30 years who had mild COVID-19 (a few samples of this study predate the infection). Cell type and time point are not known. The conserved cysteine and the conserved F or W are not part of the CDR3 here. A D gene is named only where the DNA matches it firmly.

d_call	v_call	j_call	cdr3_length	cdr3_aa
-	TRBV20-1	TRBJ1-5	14	SAQWPPGALNQPQH
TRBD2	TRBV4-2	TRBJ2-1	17	ASSYSAPTRGELYNEQF
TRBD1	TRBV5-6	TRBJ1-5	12	ASSSTGGLLPQH
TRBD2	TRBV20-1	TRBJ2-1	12	SARDSGKHNEQF
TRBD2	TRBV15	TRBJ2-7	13	ATSTGTSATYEQY
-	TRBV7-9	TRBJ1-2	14	ASSFPQSQGLYGYT
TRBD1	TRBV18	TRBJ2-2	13	ASSPIRGSTGELF
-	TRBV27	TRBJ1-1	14	ASSAEGGVWVPEAF
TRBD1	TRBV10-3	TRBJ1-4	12	AIRPTGSNEKLF
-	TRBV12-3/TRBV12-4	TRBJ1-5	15	ASSGSSRGRGNQPQH
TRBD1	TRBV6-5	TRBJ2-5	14	ASSTAEDRVPWTQY
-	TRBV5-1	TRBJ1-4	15	ASSLAGPGGINEKLF
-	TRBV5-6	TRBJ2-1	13	ASSLEGRPYNEQF
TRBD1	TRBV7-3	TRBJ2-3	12	ASSAGQASDTQY
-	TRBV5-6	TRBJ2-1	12	ASVRDGLHNEQF
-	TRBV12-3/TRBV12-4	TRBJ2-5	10	ASSSQRETQY
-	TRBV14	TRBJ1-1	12	ASSPFDRGTEAF
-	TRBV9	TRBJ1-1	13	ASSVRPELNTEAF
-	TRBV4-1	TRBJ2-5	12	ASSQSQTGETQY
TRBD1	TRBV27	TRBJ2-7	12	ASSLGTGRYEQY
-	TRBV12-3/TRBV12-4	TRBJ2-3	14	ASERGRAALEDTQY
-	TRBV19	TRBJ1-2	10	ASSIRSYGYT
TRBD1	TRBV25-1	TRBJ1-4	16	ASSRGQGNPSTNEKLF
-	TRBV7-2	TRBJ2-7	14	ASSLGGSPSSYEQY
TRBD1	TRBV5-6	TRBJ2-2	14	ASSLGQGDGTGELF
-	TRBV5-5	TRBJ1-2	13	ASSLDTNSFYGYT
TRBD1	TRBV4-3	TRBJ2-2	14	ASSQPGQGAPGELF
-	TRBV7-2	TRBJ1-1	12	ASSGHGGATEAF
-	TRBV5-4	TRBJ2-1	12	ASSPPDIGNEQF
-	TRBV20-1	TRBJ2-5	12	SARDRDGQETQY
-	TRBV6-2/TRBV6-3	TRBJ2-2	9	ASEFPGELF
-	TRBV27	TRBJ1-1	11	ASARSTNTEAF
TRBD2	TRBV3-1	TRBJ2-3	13	ASSQGRTSGSTQY
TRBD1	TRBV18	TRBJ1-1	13	ASSLQGSGDTEAF
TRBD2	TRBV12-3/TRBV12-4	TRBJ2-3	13	ASRASGGATDTQY
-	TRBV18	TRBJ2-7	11	ASSPQGAREQY
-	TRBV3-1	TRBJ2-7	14	ASSQDPSFPSYEQY
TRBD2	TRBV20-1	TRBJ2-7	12	SARPGLAFYEQY
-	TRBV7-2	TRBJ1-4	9	ASRSSVRLF
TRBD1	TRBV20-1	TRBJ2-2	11	SAPGQGLGELF
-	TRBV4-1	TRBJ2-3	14	ASSQDWMTGTDTQY
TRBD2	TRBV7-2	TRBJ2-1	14	ASSPGGGTPRNEQF
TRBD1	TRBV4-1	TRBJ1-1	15	ASSQWGRGNGGTEAF
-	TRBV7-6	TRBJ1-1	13	ASSTLSPSGTEAF
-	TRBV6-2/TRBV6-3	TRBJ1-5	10	ASSFPDQPQH
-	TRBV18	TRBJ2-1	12	ASSSSRSYNEQF
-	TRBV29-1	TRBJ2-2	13	SVPRDGRGTGELF
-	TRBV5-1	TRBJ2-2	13	ASSPLDRNTGELF
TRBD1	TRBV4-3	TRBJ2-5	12	ASSQVTGVETQY